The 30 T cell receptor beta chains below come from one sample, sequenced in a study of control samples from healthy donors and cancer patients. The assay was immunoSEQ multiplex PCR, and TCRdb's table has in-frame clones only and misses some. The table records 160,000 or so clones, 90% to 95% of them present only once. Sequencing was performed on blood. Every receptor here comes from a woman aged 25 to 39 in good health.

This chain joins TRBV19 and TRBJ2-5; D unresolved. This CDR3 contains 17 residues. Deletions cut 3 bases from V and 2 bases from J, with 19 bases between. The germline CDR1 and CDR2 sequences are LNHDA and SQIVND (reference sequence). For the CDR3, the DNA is TGTGCCAGTAGTATTATACCCCCGATCAATTGTCAAGAGACCCAGTACTTC. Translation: CASSIIPPINCQETQYF.

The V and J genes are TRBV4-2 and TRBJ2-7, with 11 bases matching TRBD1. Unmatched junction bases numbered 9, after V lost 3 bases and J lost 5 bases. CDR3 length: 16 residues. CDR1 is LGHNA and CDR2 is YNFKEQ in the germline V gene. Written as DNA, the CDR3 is TGTGCCAGCAGCCACCTACTATGGGACAGGGGGAACGAGCAGTACTTC. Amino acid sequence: CASSHLLWDRGNEQYF.

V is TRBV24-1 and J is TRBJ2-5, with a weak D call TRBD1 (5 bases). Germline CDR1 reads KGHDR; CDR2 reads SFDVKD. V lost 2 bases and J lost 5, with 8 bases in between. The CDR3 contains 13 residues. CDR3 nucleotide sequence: TGTGCCACCAGTGATTCAGGGTGGGAGACCCAGTACTTC. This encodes CATSDSGWETQYF.

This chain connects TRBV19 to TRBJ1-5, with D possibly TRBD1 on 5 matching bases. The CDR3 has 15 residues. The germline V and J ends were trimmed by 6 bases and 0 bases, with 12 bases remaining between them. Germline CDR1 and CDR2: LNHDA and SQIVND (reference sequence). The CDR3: CASSPRADSNQPQHF. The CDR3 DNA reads TGTGCCAGTAGCCCCAGGGCGGATAGCAATCAGCCCCAGCATTTT.

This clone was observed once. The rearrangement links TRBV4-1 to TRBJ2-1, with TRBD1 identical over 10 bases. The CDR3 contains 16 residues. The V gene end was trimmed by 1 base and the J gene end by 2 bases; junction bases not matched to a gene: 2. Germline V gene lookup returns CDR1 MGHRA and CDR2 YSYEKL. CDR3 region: CASSQVGQGTYNEQFF. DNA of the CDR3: TGCGCCAGCAGCCAAGTGGGACAGGGGACCTACAATGAGCAGTTCTTC.

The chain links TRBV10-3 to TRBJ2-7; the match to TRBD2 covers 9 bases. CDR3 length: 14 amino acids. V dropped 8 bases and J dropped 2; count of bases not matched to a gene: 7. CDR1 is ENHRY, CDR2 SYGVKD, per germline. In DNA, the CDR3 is TGTGCCATCGCTGAGCGGGAGGCCCCCTACGAGCAGTACTTC. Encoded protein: CAIAEREAPYEQYF.

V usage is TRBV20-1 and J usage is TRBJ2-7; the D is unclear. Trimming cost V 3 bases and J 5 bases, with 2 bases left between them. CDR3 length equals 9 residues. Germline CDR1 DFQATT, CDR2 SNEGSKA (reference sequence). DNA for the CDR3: TGCAGTGCTAGTAACGAGCAGTACTTC. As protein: CSASNEQYF.

The CDR3 bases are TGTGCCAGTATCAGGGGGTACGAGCAGTACTTC. Translating gives CASIRGYEQYF. The J gene is TRBJ2-7, the V gene TRBV28; 7 bases are a match to TRBD1. Germline CDR1 and CDR2: MDHEN and SYDVKM. The CDR3 spans 11 residues. Losses at the gene ends were 9 bases for V and 4 bases for J; bases not matched to a gene: 3.

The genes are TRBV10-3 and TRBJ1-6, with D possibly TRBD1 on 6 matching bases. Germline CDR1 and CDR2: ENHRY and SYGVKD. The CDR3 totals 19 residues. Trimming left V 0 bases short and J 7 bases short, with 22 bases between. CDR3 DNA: TGTGCCATCAGTGAGTCGAACCCCTATACAGCTCAGGGGAATTCACCCCTCCACTTT. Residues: CAISESNPYTAQGNSPLHF.

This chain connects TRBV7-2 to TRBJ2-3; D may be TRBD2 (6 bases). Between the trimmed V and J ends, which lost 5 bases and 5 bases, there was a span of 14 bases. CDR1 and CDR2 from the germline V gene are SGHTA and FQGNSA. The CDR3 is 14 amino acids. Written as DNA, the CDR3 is TGTGCCAGCAGCAAATGGACGGGGGAAGATACGCAGTATTTT. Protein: CASSKWTGEDTQYF.

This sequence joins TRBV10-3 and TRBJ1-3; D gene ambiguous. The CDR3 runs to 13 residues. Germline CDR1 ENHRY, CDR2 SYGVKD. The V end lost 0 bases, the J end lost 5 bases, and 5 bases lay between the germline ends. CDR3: CAISESGRNTIYF. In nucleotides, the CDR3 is TGTGCCATCAGTGAGTCCGGCAGAAACACCATATATTTT.

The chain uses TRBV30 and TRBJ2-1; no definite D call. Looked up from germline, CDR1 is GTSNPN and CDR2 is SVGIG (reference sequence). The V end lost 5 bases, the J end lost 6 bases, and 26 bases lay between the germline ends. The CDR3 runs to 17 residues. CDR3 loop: CAWGKFANAAPFNEQFF. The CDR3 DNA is TGTGCCTGGGGGAAATTTGCAAACGCGGCGCCGTTCAATGAGCAGTTCTTC. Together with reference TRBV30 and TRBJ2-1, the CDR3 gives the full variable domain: SQTIHQWPATLVQPVGSPLSLECTVEGTSNPNLYWYRQAAGRGLQLLFYSVGIGQISSEVPQNLSASRPQDRQFILSSKKLLLSDSGFYLCAWGKFANAAPFNEQFFGPGTRLTVL.

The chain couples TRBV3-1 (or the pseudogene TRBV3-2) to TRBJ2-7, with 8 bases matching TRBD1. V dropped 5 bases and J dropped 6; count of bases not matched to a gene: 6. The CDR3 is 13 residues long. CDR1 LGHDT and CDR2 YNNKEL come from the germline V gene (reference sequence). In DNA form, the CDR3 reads TGTGCCAGCAGCGAGGACAGGGTCGGCGAGCAGTACTTC. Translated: CASSEDRVGEQYF.

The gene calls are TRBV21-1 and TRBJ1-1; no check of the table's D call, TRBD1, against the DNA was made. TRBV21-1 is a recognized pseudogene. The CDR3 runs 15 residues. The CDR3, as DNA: TGTGCCAGCAGCAAAGAAACAGGACCGAACACTGAAGCTTTCTTT. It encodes CASSKETGPNTEAFF.

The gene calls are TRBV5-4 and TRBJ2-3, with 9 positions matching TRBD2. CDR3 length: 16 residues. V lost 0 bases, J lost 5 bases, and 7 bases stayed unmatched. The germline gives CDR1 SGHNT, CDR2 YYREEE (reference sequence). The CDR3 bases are TGTGCCAGCAGCTTGGCCCCTAGCGGGATAGTAGATACGCAGTATTTT. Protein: CASSLAPSGIVDTQYF. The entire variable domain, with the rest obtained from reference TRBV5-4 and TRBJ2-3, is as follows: ETGVTQSPTHLIKTRGQQVTLRCSSQSGHNTVSWYQQALGQGPQFIFQYYREEENGRGNFPPRFSGLQFPNYSSELNVNALELDDSALYLCASSLAPSGIVDTQYFGPGTRLTVL.

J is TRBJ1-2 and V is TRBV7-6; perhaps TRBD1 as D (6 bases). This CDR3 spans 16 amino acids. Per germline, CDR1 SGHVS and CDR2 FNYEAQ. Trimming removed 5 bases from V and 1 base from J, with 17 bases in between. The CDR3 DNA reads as TGTGCCAGCAGCCCCCGAGGGGGGAACGGTAACTATGGCTACACCTTC. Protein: CASSPRGGNGNYGYTF.

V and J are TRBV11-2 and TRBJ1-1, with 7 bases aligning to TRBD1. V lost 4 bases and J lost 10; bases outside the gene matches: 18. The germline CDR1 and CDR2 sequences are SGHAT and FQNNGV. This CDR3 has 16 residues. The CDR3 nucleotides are TGTGCCAGCAGCTCTAGAACCCGGACCGCCCAGGGGGGAGCTTTCTTT. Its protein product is CASSSRTRTAQGGAFF.

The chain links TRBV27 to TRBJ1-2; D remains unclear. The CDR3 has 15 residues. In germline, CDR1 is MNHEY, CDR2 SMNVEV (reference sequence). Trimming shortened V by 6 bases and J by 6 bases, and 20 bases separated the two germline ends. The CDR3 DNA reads TGTGCCAGCAGGGCTCTTGGGGTAGTCTATGATGGCTACACCTTC. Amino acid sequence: CASRALGVVYDGYTF.

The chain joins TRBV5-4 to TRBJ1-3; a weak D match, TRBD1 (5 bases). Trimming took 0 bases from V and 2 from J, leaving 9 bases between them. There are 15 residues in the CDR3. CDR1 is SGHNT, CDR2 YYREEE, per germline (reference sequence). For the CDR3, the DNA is TGTGCCAGCAGCTTGGGTCCGGGGCCTGGAAACACCATATATTTT. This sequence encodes CASSLGPGPGNTIYF.

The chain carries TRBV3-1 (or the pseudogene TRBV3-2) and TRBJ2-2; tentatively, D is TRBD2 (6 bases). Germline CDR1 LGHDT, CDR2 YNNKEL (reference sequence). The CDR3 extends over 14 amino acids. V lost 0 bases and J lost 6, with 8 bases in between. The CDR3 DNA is TGTGCCAGCAGCCAAGAAGCGGGCCCCGGGGAGCTGTTTTTT. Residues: CASSQEAGPGELFF.

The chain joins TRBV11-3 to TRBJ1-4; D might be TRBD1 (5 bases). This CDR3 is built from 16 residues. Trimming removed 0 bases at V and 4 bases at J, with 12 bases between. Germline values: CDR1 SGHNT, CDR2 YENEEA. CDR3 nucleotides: TGTGCCAGCAGCTTAGAGGGGCCAGGGTATAATGAAAAACTGTTTTTT. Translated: CASSLEGPGYNEKLFF.

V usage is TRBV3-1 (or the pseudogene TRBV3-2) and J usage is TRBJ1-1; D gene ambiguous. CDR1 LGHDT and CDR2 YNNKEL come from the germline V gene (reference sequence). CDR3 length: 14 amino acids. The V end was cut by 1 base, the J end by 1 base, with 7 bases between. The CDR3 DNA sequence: TGTGCCAGCAGCCAAGTTCCGTGGAACACTGAAGCTTTCTTT. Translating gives CASSQVPWNTEAFF.

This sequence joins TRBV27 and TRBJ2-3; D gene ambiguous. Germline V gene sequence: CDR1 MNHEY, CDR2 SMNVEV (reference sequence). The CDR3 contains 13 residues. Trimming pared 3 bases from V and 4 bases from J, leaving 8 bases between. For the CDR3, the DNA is TGTGCCAGCAGTTTGAAACATGCAGATACGCAGTATTTT. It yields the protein CASSLKHADTQYF.

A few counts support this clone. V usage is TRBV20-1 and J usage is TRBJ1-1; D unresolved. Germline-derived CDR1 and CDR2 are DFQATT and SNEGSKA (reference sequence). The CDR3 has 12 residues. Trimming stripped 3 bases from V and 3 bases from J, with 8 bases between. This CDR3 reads CSASVRDTEAFF. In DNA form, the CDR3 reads TGCAGTGCTAGTGTCAGAGACACTGAAGCTTTCTTT.

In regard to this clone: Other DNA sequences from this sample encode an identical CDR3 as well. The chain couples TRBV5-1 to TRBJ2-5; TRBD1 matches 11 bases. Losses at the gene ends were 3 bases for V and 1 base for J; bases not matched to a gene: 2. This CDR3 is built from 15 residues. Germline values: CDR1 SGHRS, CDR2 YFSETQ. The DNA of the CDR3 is TGCGCCAGCAGCTGGGGGACAGGGGGCCAAGAGACCCAGTACTTC. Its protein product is CASSWGTGGQETQYF.

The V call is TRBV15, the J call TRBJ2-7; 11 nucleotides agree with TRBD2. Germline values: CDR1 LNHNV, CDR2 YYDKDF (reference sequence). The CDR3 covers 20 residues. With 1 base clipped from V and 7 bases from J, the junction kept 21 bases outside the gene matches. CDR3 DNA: TGTGCCACCAGCAGAGTCAAGGGGTTGGTGGGACTAGCGGCCGTAGGTGAGCAGTACTTC. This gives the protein CATSRVKGLVGLAAVGEQYF.

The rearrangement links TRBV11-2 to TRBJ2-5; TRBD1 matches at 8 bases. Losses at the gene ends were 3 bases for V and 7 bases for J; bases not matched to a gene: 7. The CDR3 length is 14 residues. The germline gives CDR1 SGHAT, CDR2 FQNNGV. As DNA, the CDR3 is TGTGCCAGCAGCTTGCGGACAGGGACAGGGACCCAGTACTTC. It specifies CASSLRTGTGTQYF.

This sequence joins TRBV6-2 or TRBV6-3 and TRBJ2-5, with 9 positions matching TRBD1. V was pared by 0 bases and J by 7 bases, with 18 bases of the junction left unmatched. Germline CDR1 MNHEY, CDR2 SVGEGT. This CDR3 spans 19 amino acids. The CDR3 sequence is CASSYSSPRFTGGDGTQYF. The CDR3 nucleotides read TGTGCCAGCAGTTACTCGAGTCCTCGATTCACAGGGGGCGATGGGACCCAGTACTTC.

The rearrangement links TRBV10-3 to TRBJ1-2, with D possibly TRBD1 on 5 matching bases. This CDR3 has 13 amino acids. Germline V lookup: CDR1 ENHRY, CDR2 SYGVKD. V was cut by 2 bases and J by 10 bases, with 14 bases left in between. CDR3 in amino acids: CAISEDSSIDYTF. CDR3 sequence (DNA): TGTGCCATCAGTGAGGACAGTTCGATAGACTACACCTTC.

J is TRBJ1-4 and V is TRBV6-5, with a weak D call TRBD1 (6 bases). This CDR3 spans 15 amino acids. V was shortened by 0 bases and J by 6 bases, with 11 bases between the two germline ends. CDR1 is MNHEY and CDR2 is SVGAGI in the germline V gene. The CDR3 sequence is CASSYSGGRDEKLFF. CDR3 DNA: TGTGCCAGCAGTTACTCAGGGGGAAGGGATGAAAAACTGTTTTTT.